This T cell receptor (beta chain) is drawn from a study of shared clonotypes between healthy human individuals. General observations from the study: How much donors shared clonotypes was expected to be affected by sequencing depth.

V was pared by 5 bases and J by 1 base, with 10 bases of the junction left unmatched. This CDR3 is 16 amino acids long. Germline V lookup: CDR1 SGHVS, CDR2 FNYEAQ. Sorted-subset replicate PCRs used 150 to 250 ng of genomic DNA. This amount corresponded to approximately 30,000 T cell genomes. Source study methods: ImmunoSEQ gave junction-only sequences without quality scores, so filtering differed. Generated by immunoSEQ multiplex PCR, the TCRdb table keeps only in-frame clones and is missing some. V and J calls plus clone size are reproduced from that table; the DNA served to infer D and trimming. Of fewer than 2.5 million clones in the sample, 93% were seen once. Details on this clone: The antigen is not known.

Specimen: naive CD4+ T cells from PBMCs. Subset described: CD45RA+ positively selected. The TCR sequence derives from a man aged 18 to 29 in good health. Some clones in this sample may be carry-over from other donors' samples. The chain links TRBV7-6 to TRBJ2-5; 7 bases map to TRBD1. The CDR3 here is CASSPSGQTIQETQYF. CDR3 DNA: TGTGCCAGCAGCCCGTCGGGACAGACTATCCAAGAGACCCAGTACTTC. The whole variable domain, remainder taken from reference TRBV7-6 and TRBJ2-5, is GAGVSQSPRYKVTKRGQDVALRCDPISGHVSLYWYRQALGQGPEFLTYFNYEAQQDKSGLPNDRFSAERPEGSISTLTIQRTEQRDSAMYRCASSPSGQTIQETQYFGPGTRLLVL.